The T cell receptor beta chain under discussion was sequenced for a study of early T cells in non-severe SARS-CoV-2 infection (dated by TCRdb to the early 2020s). For the wider study: TCR sequencing used bulk RNA from unsorted whole blood, so alpha and beta chains could not be paired. Points the paper makes about the study in general: VDJdb matching was skewed toward anti-spike CD8 responses, so virus-specific expansions were likely underestimated and private and CD4 specificities were missed.

The study was a case-control design nested within a healthcare worker cohort in London, UK, with weekly nasopharyngeal swab PCR tests and blood sampling. Between 23 and 31 March 2020, the week of the UK lockdown, healthcare workers were enrolled and then followed up weekly for as long as 16 weeks. This clonotype was detected only a few times. Its antigen specificity is not known. Within one base of it there is no much larger clone, and no base qualities were kept. Library preparation was by 5' RACE. The sequencer was a NextSeq 500. The TCR library protocol attached unique molecular identifiers to individual cDNA molecules to correct for sequencing error and PCR bias. Sequencing covered both TCR alpha and beta chains, and within each sample the abundances of alpha and beta sequences were tightly co-correlated. The study's own analysis went as follows. Decombinator V4 was used to annotate the V gene, J gene and CDR3 of the TCR sequences. Expanded TCRs were defined as changing significantly between any two time points under a Poisson model with p below 0.0001. TCR abundances were normalised to the total number of TCRs sequenced per sample and expressed as counts per million. MAIT TCRs were defined by TRAV1-2 paired with TRAJ12, TRAJ20 or TRAJ33, and iNKT TCRs by TRAV10 paired with TRAJ18. VDJdb, accessed 1 November 2021, was searched for CMV, EBV and SARS-CoV-2 annotated TCRs, with TCRs annotated for multiple antigens excluded. TCRdb redid the processing of the public reads, applying fastp at Q25 and MiXCR, and retained in-frame beta chains. Under each unique CDR3 protein, matching rows form one entry showing the most common genes and DNA. These V and J calls are TCRdb output, not the study's own analysis. Present in this sample are 70,000 to 85,000 distinct CDR3 sequences, around an eighth of which were seen just once. The ten biggest clones cover under 3% of the sample.

V and J lose 4 bases and 1 base, and a span of 11 bases separates them. CDR1 and CDR2 are drawn from the germline V gene: SGHRS, YFSETQ. The CDR3 runs 14 residues from the cysteine to the phenylalanine. Of the read, only the CDR3 DNA is kept; its 42 bases are in frame from base 1. The receptor chain draws on TRBV5-1 and TRBJ1-1; the D gene is perhaps TRBD1, on 5 matching bases. This receptor was obtained from an adult who was a healthcare worker with PCR-confirmed SARS-CoV-2 infection or an uninfected control (not recorded which). Material for sequencing was whole blood. The CDR3 protein sequence reads: CASSPGGENTEAFF. The nucleotide sequence reads TGCGCCAGCAGCCCCGGAGGGGAGAACACTGAAGCTTTCTTT.